The rows below give T cell receptor beta chains drawn from one sample of a study of CD8 T cells in ankylosing spondylitis. TCRdb re-derived calls from the 5' RACE reads in MiXCR, one entry per CDR3 protein. The sample yields about 220,000 distinct CDR3 sequences, around 24% seen once. Sequenced: blood, either unsorted or a sorted T cell fraction (not recorded which). These receptors were obtained from a male donor with ankylosing spondylitis or in good health (not recorded which). Both conserved end residues are part of each CDR3. A D gene is named only where the DNA matches it firmly. Not all rows give a size; the values are once, few, many and, for expanded clones, a class.

j_gene	abundance	v_gene	d_gene	CDR3nt	CDR3aa
TRBJ2-7	-	TRBV3-1	TRBD2	TGTGCCAGCAGCCAAGGGACTAGCGGAGAGCAGTACTTC	CASSQGTSGEQYF
TRBJ1-5	few	TRBV5-1	-	TGCGCCAGCAGCTTGGATGGTCGGGGGGATCAGCCCCAGCATTTT	CASSLDGRGDQPQHF
TRBJ2-7	once	TRBV27	TRBD2	TGTGCCAGCAGTTTATATCTGGGTTCTAGCGGGAACCACGAGCAGTACTTC	CASSLYLGSSGNHEQYF
TRBJ2-1	few	TRBV12-3/TRBV12-4	TRBD2	TGTGCCAGCATCCTCGGGACTAGCGGGAGTCATAATGAGCAGTTCTTC	CASILGTSGSHNEQFF
TRBJ2-7	few	TRBV30	TRBD2	TGTGCCTGGAGTGGGGCTAGCGGATACTACGAGCAGTACTTC	CAWSGASGYYEQYF
TRBJ2-6	many	TRBV7-8	-	TGTGCCAGCAGCTTATTTGTGGGGACCGGGGCCAACGTCCTGACTTTC	CASSLFVGTGANVLTF
TRBJ1-5	few	TRBV10-3	-	TGTGCCATCTGGGACGACTCTGACGGCCATAGCAATCAGCCCCAGCATTTT	CAIWDDSDGHSNQPQHF
TRBJ1-2	many	TRBV5-1	-	TGCGCCAGCAGCTTGGATGCAGGGGAGAGGTATGGCTACACCTTC	CASSLDAGERYGYTF
TRBJ2-7	many	TRBV28	TRBD2	TGTGCCAGCAAAACTTACGGCGGGAGCAGTTCCTACGAGCAGTACTTC	CASKTYGGSSSYEQYF
TRBJ2-1	few	TRBV7-9	-	TGTGCCAGCAGCTTTCACCCACTCGGTGAGCAGTTCTTC	CASSFHPLGEQFF
TRBJ1-5	-	TRBV4-3	-	TGCGCCAGCAGCCAAGATACGGGCAGGCAGCCCCAGCATTTT	CASSQDTGRQPQHF
TRBJ2-5	-	TRBV12-3/TRBV12-4	TRBD2	TGTGCCAGCAGTTCCTTAGCGGGAGGGGTCGAGACCCAGTACTTC	CASSSLAGGVETQYF
TRBJ2-3	-	TRBV20-1	TRBD2	TGCAGTGCTAGAGATTGGACCAGCGGGAGCTCAGATACGCAGTATTTT	CSARDWTSGSSDTQYF
TRBJ1-4	-	TRBV6-1	-	TGTGCCAGCGGGGGGGGGTTGGGTAATGAAAAACTGTTTTTT	CASGGGLGNEKLFF
TRBJ2-7	many	TRBV5-1	-	TGCGCGAGCAGCTTGGATTGGACAGAGGCCTCCTACGAGCAGTACTTC	CASSLDWTEASYEQYF
TRBJ2-3	few	TRBV28	TRBD2	TGTGCCAGCAGTTTTGGTCTAGCGGGAGGGACAGATACGCAGTATTTT	CASSFGLAGGTDTQYF
TRBJ2-6	few	TRBV29-1	-	TGCAGCGTTGCCCAACAGGTTCACTCTGGGGCCAACGTCCTGACTTTC	CSVAQQVHSGANVLTF
TRBJ1-2	many	TRBV10-3	-	TGTGCCATCAGTGAGTCGAAGGCAGCAAGCTACACCTTC	CAISESKAASYTF
TRBJ2-2	few	TRBV27	-	TGTGCCAGCAGGAGACCAGGGACCGGGGAGCTGTTTTTT	CASRRPGTGELFF
TRBJ2-1	-	TRBV4-2	TRBD2	TGTGCCAGCAGCGTGAAGCTAGCGGCGGAAGACGACCAGTTCTTC	CASSVKLAAEDDQFF
TRBJ2-7	many	TRBV24-1	-	TGTGCCACCAGTGATGGACAGACTTACGAGCAGTACTTC	CATSDGQTYEQYF
TRBJ2-1	many	TRBV5-1	TRBD2	TGCGCCAGCAGCCGCCCCGGACTAGCAAACTACAATGAGCAGTTCTTC	CASSRPGLANYNEQFF
TRBJ2-1	many	TRBV15	TRBD2	TGTGCCACCAGCAGAGTCGGCGGGAGGGCTAATGAGCAGTTCTTC	CATSRVGGRANEQFF
TRBJ2-7	-	TRBV12-3/TRBV12-4	-	TGTGCCAGCAGTGCAGCAGCAGGATCGAGCGAGCAGTACTTC	CASSAAAGSSEQYF
TRBJ1-1	-	TRBV11-2	-	TGTGCCAGCAGATTACCGGGACGGATCACTGAAGCTTTCTTT	CASRLPGRITEAFF
TRBJ1-5	-	TRBV20-1	-	TGCAGTGCTAGAGATCCAATGACAGACAGCAATCAGCCCCAGCATTTT	CSARDPMTDSNQPQHF
TRBJ2-1	few	TRBV11-2	TRBD2	TGTGCCAGCAGCCGTGGTTTAGCGGGGAACAATGAGCAGTTCTTC	CASSRGLAGNNEQFF
TRBJ2-7	few	TRBV12-3/TRBV12-4	-	TGTGCCAGCAGCCAATCCCCAATGGCCGGGGGAGTCAACGAGCAGTACTTC	CASSQSPMAGGVNEQYF
TRBJ1-6	few	TRBV20-1	-	TGCAGTGCCCGCCCATCGACAGATAGGAATTCACCCCTCCACTTT	CSARPSTDRNSPLHF
TRBJ2-2	-	TRBV10-3	TRBD2	TGTGCCATCAGTGGCCTCACCGGGACTAGCAGGAACACCGGGGAGCTGTTTTTT	CAISGLTGTSRNTGELFF
TRBJ2-7	few	TRBV20-1	TRBD1	TGCAGTGCTAGTCAGGACAGGGGTACCGACGAGCAGTACTTC	CSASQDRGTDEQYF
TRBJ2-7	once	TRBV30	TRBD2	TGTGCCTGGAGTAAGACTAGCATGGCCTACGAGCAGTACTTC	CAWSKTSMAYEQYF
TRBJ2-7	-	TRBV29-1	TRBD1	TGCAGCGGAAGGACAGGGGGGTCAGGCGAGCAGTACTTC	CSGRTGGSGEQYF
TRBJ2-5	many	TRBV27	TRBD1	TGTGCCAGCAGTCCCGGGACAGGTCGTATGGAGACCCAGTACTTC	CASSPGTGRMETQYF
TRBJ2-1	-	TRBV5-1	TRBD2	TGCGCCAGCAGCTTGGAGGTCGGCGGGAGACGGGCCAATGAGCAGTTCTTC	CASSLEVGGRRANEQFF
TRBJ2-7	many	TRBV5-1	-	TGCGCCAGCAGCTTGGAGAGGGTGCAGGGACGATACTACGAGCAGTACTTC	CASSLERVQGRYYEQYF
TRBJ2-7	many	TRBV7-2	TRBD1	TGTGCCAGCAGCCTGACTGGGACAGGGGGTCCCTACGAGCAGTACTTC	CASSLTGTGGPYEQYF
TRBJ2-7	-	TRBV7-2	TRBD2	TGTGCCAGCAGCTTACCGAGGACTAGGGGTTCCTACGAGCAGTACTTC	CASSLPRTRGSYEQYF
TRBJ1-4	many	TRBV20-1	TRBD1	TGCAGTGCTCGGGACAGGCGGAATGAAAAACTGTTTTTT	CSARDRRNEKLFF
TRBJ2-3	-	TRBV6-5	-	TGTGCCAGCAGTTACTCCGGCCGGGGAGCCAGTGTGAATACGCAGTATTTT	CASSYSGRGASVNTQYF
TRBJ2-5	-	TRBV5-6	TRBD1	TGTGCCAGCAGCTGGCGGACAGGGAAGGCGGAGGAGACCCAGTACTTC	CASSWRTGKAEETQYF
TRBJ2-7	-	TRBV20-1	-	TGCAGTGCTGTCCTGGGGGCTAGGTCCTACGAGCAGTACTTC	CSAVLGARSYEQYF
TRBJ2-7	many	TRBV5-1	TRBD1	TGCGCCAGCAGCCAAATGGGACAGGGGGCGAACGAGCAGTACTTC	CASSQMGQGANEQYF
TRBJ2-1	many	TRBV7-2	-	TGTGCCAGCAGCTTTAACTATGAGCAGTTCTTC	CASSFNYEQFF
TRBJ2-3	-	TRBV5-5	TRBD2	TGTGCCAGCAGCTTGGCCCGGGGTAGCGGGGCTAGCACAGATACGCAGTATTTT	CASSLARGSGASTDTQYF
TRBJ2-3	once	TRBV4-1	TRBD2	TGCGCCAGCAGCCAACGAGCTGGGACTAGTGCAACTAGCACAGATACGCAGTATTTT	CASSQRAGTSATSTDTQYF
TRBJ2-3	few	TRBV20-1	-	TGCAGTGCTAGAGATGGGGCTAGCACAGATACGCAGTATTTT	CSARDGASTDTQYF
TRBJ2-3	many	TRBV15	-	TGTGCCACCAGCAGAGATACCCTCAGAGATACGCAGTATTTT	CATSRDTLRDTQYF
TRBJ2-7	many	TRBV5-1	-	TGCGCCAGCAGCTTGGAGGCCAGGGTGAGAGACGAGCAGTACTTC	CASSLEARVRDEQYF
TRBJ2-1	-	TRBV20-1	-	TGCAGTGCTAGTCAGAAGAATGAGCAGTTCTTC	CSASQKNEQFF
TRBJ1-2	many	TRBV12-3/TRBV12-4	TRBD1	TGTGCCAGCAGTTCCGGACAGGCCTACTATGGCTACACCTTC	CASSSGQAYYGYTF